These 11 T cell receptor beta chains came from one sample sequenced in a study of blood T cell repertoires in COVID-19. The protocol was immunoSEQ multiplex PCR, while the TCRdb copy is restricted to in-frame clones and leaves out a portion. The repertoire holds some 200,000 clones, under 85% seen once, with around 6.3% in the top ten. Sequenced sample: peripheral blood. These receptors originate from a woman aged 35 to 49 with acute or convalescent COVID-19.

In this sample, this clone turned up once. The V gene is TRBV3-1 (or the pseudogene TRBV3-2), the J gene TRBJ2-3; the D is unclear. This CDR3 comprises 14 residues. V lost 1 base and J 0 bases, leaving 5 bases between the germline ends. Germline V CDR1 and CDR2: LGHDT, YNNKEL (reference sequence). CDR3 sequence (DNA): TGTGCCAGCAGCCAAGTGCGCAGCACAGATACGCAGTATTTT. Translation: CASSQVRSTDTQYF.

This clone has just one count. The rearrangement links TRBV28 to TRBJ2-1, with D tentatively TRBD1 (5 bases). V shed 1 base and J shed 8 bases, with 15 bases lying between them. CDR3 length: 15 residues. In germline, CDR1 is MDHEN, CDR2 SYDVKM. The CDR3 spells CASSLLGNQGDEQFF. The CDR3 region has the DNA TGTGCCAGCAGTTTATTAGGTAATCAAGGGGATGAGCAGTTCTTC.

The chain combines TRBV18 with TRBJ1-5, with no clear D. Trimming took 6 bases from V and 1 from J, leaving 7 bases between them. CDR1 KGHSH and CDR2 LQKENI come from the germline V gene. The CDR3 has 13 residues. CDR3 region: CASSRGSNQPQHF. The CDR3, as DNA: TGTGCCAGCTCCCGCGGGAGCAATCAGCCCCAGCATTTT.

This clone was recorded at least ten times. The genes are TRBV4-2 and TRBJ2-7; D is possibly TRBD1 (5 bases). This CDR3 spans 15 amino acids. The V end lost 0 bases, the J end lost 2 bases, and 11 bases lay between the germline ends. CDR1 LGHNA and CDR2 YNFKEQ come from the germline V gene. CDR3 sequence (DNA): TGTGCCAGCAGCCAAGAAGGGGCATCGGCCTACGAGCAGTACTTC. This gives the protein CASSQEGASAYEQYF.

This clone was detected only once. The V and J genes are TRBV27 and TRBJ2-1; D gene ambiguous. Germline CDR1 reads MNHEY; CDR2 reads SMNVEV (reference sequence). The CDR3 totals 11 residues. Trimming removed 5 bases at V and 4 bases at J, with 3 bases between. The CDR3 here is CASSHYNEQFF. CDR3 nucleotide sequence: TGTGCCAGCAGTCATTACAATGAGCAGTTCTTC.

The rearrangement uses TRBV28 and TRBJ2-2; D not resolved. The CDR3 totals 14 residues. Looked up from germline, CDR1 is MDHEN and CDR2 is SYDVKM. Trimming removed 5 bases from V and 2 bases from J, with 9 bases in between. The CDR3 DNA reads as TGTGCCAGCAGTGGGCAGAGCAACACCGGGGAGCTGTTTTTT. As protein: CASSGQSNTGELFF. The full variable domain, in which reference TRBV28 and TRBJ2-2 provide the parts outside the CDR3, is DVKVTQSSRYLVKRTGEKVFLECVQDMDHENMFWYRQDPGLGLRLIYFSYDVKMKEKGDIPEGYSVSREKKERFSLILESASTNQTSMYLCASSGQSNTGELFFGEGSRLTVL.

The gene calls are TRBV11-3 and TRBJ2-4; D remains ambiguous. The CDR3 has 17 amino acids. The germline CDR1 and CDR2 sequences are SGHNT and YENEEA. Trimming removed 5 bases from V and 2 bases from J, with 19 bases in between. CDR3 DNA sequence: TGTGCCAGCAGCCCCCACCGTGGGCGCCGTTCCAAAAACATTCAGTACTTC. This codes for CASSPHRGRRSKNIQYF.

The chain employs TRBV4-1 and TRBJ2-7, with D tentatively TRBD1 (6 bases). The CDR3 length is 19 residues. The germline CDR1 and CDR2 sequences are MGHRA and YSYEKL. Trimming cost V 4 bases and J 2 bases, with 27 bases left between them. The CDR3 DNA sequence: TGCGCCAGCAGCCGGACAGTATCAACAAGGAGACCCGTTACCTACGAGCAGTACTTC. Its translation is CASSRTVSTRRPVTYEQYF.

The CDR3 sequence is CASSYSKGLPLHF. In nucleotides, the CDR3 is TGTGCCAGCAGTTACTCAAAGGGACTACCCCTCCACTTT. V and J are TRBV6-5 and TRBJ1-6, with D perhaps TRBD1 (5 bases). Germline CDR1 reads MNHEY; CDR2 reads SVGAGI. The V end was cut by 0 bases, the J end by 12 bases, with 9 bases between. This CDR3 has 13 residues.

The gene calls are TRBV19 and TRBJ1-1; D is unclear. V lost 7 bases and J lost 0, with 12 bases in between. CDR1 LNHDA and CDR2 SQIVND come from the germline V gene (reference sequence). The CDR3 spans 14 residues. The CDR3 region has the DNA TGTGCCAGTACCCCGGGTCGTATGAACACTGAAGCTTTCTTT. Residues: CASTPGRMNTEAFF. The full variable domain, its missing parts supplied by reference TRBV19 and TRBJ1-1, is DGGITQSPKYLFRKEGQNVTLSCEQNLNHDAMYWYRQDPGQGLRLIYYSQIVNDFQKGDIAEGYSVSREKKESFPLTVTSAQKNPTAFYLCASTPGRMNTEAFFGQGTRLTVV.

The J gene is TRBJ1-1, the V gene TRBV5-1; TRBD1 matches at 7 bases. Per the germline V gene, CDR1 is SGHRS and CDR2 is YFSETQ. CDR3 size: 18 residues. V dropped 2 bases and J dropped 2; count of bases not matched to a gene: 15. CDR3 region: CASSLTSGQLQPNTEAFF. As DNA, the CDR3 is TGCGCCAGCAGCTTAACCTCGGGACAGCTCCAGCCCAACACTGAAGCTTTCTTT. Drawing the rest from reference TRBV5-1 and TRBJ1-1, the complete variable domain is KAGVTQTPRYLIKTRGQQVTLSCSPISGHRSVSWYQQTPGQGLQFLFEYFSETQRNKGNFPGRFSGRQFSNSRSEMNVSTLELGDSALYLCASSLTSGQLQPNTEAFFGQGTRLTVV.